This T cell receptor (beta chain) was identified in a study of identical twins. A template switching step contributed a universal primer site, while unique molecular identifiers were present in the cDNA. TCRdb re-analysed the 5' RACE reads in MiXCR, keeping a single row per CDR3 protein. Of under 800,000 distinct CDR3 sequences in the sample, 21% were seen once. CDR3 length: 15 residues. CDR1 is MNHNS and CDR2 is SASEGT in the germline V gene. V was shortened by 5 bases and J by 3 bases, with 16 bases between the two germline ends. This clonotype was seen a handful of times. Its antigen is unknown. Study-level findings and limits: In zero-insertion analyses, partial confounding could arise from invariant MAIT and iNKT cells.

The same data also went into a second study, on T cells expressing NK-cell markers.

Sequenced: PBMCs. The chain combines TRBV6-1 with TRBJ1-1; perhaps TRBD1 as D (6 bases). The receptor's source is a woman aged 18-35 years in good health. The CDR3 region is CASSRPQGIDTEAFF. The CDR3 bases are TGTGCCAGCAGTCGCCCACAGGGAATCGACACTGAAGCTTTCTTT.